These T cell receptor beta chains were read from a single sample in a study of patients and donors after allogeneic stem cell transplantation. TCRdb processed the RT-PCR reads anew with MiXCR; each CDR3 protein has one entry. Found here are approximately 140,000 distinct CDR3 sequences, over 35% of them singletons; the top ten hold 50% to 65%. Sequencing was done on a sample of blood, either unsorted or a sorted T cell fraction (not recorded which). These TCRs come from a human donor who was either an allogeneic HSCT recipient or a stem cell or donor lymphocyte infusion donor (not recorded which). It is not recorded whose cells these are; they may come from a transplant donor. CDR3s include the opening cysteine and the closing phenylalanine or tryptophan. Fields, in order: clone size, V gene, J gene, D gene, CDR3 DNA, CDR3 protein. The D gene is left open where the match is weak. Size values are once, few and many counts, or a class for expanded clones, and some rows have none.

clone_size: .; v_call: TRBV6-2/TRBV6-3; j_call: TRBJ2-2; d_call: TRBD1; cdr3_nt: TGTGCCAGCGGGGGACAGGGAGTAATTTCCGGGGAGCTGTTTTTT; cdr3_aa: CASGGQGVISGELFF
clone_size: .; v_call: TRBV29-1; j_call: TRBJ1-2; d_call: TRBD1; cdr3_nt: TGCAGCGCTGTTCCAGGGGGCGACTATGGCTACACCTTC; cdr3_aa: CSAVPGGDYGYTF
clone_size: few; v_call: TRBV6-5; j_call: TRBJ1-2; d_call: .; cdr3_nt: TGTGCCAGCAGTAGGACAGCCCAAAGTTATGGCTACACCTTC; cdr3_aa: CASSRTAQSYGYTF
clone_size: .; v_call: TRBV5-1; j_call: TRBJ1-1; d_call: .; cdr3_nt: TGCGCCAGCACCCCGGATCCGGGGGGCAACACTGAAGCTTTCTTT; cdr3_aa: CASTPDPGGNTEAFF
clone_size: few; v_call: TRBV4-2; j_call: TRBJ1-4; d_call: .; cdr3_nt: TGTGCCAGCAGCCAAGTACCGCGGGGGGCAGGGGAAAAACTGTTTTTT; cdr3_aa: CASSQVPRGAGEKLFF
clone_size: .; v_call: TRBV27; j_call: TRBJ1-6; d_call: .; cdr3_nt: TGTGCCAGCAGTTTTTCTGTCGATTCACCCCTCCACTTT; cdr3_aa: CASSFSVDSPLHF
clone_size: .; v_call: TRBV6-2/TRBV6-3; j_call: TRBJ2-3; d_call: TRBD2; cdr3_nt: TGTGCCAGCAGTATAATAGCGGGGAGCGGAGATACGCAGTATTTT; cdr3_aa: CASSIIAGSGDTQYF
clone_size: few; v_call: TRBV5-1; j_call: TRBJ2-3; d_call: .; cdr3_nt: TGCGCCAGCAGCTTGACTAGCACAGATACGCAGTATTTT; cdr3_aa: CASSLTSTDTQYF
clone_size: few; v_call: TRBV3-1; j_call: TRBJ1-2; d_call: .; cdr3_nt: TGTGCCAGCAGCCAAGATAGCCGGGGAGACTCCTATGGCTACACCTTC; cdr3_aa: CASSQDSRGDSYGYTF
clone_size: few; v_call: TRBV12-3/TRBV12-4; j_call: TRBJ1-5; d_call: .; cdr3_nt: TGTGCCAGCAGCCCCACGGCTCAGCCCCAGCATTTT; cdr3_aa: CASSPTAQPQHF
clone_size: .; v_call: TRBV27; j_call: TRBJ1-1; d_call: .; cdr3_nt: TGTGCCAGCAGTTGGTCCCCGAACACTGAAGCTTTCTTT; cdr3_aa: CASSWSPNTEAFF
clone_size: .; v_call: TRBV6-2/TRBV6-3; j_call: TRBJ2-7; d_call: .; cdr3_nt: TGTGCCAGCAGTCCTCTTACCTATCTAGGGGGCTCCTACGAGCAGTACTTC; cdr3_aa: CASSPLTYLGGSYEQYF
clone_size: .; v_call: TRBV29-1; j_call: TRBJ2-3; d_call: .; cdr3_nt: TGCAGCCACGCAGGCAGGGTTATGACAGATACGCAGTATTTT; cdr3_aa: CSHAGRVMTDTQYF
clone_size: .; v_call: TRBV27; j_call: TRBJ2-1; d_call: TRBD2; cdr3_nt: TGTGCCAGCAGTTCCGGGAGGCCCAGAGGTCACAATGAGCAGTTCTTC; cdr3_aa: CASSSGRPRGHNEQFF
clone_size: few; v_call: TRBV7-9; j_call: TRBJ1-1; d_call: .; cdr3_nt: TGTGCCAGCAGCTTGGGGATAGGAGGAACGAAGGGAGCTTTCTTT; cdr3_aa: CASSLGIGGTKGAFF
clone_size: few; v_call: TRBV12-3/TRBV12-4; j_call: TRBJ2-1; d_call: .; cdr3_nt: TGTGCCAGCTCCGGACGGGGGGCGAGGGAGCAGTTCTTC; cdr3_aa: CASSGRGAREQFF
clone_size: .; v_call: TRBV12-3/TRBV12-4; j_call: TRBJ2-1; d_call: .; cdr3_nt: TGTGCCAGCAGTCACGCGGGACCCCATCTATACAATGAGCAGTTCTTC; cdr3_aa: CASSHAGPHLYNEQFF
clone_size: .; v_call: TRBV10-3; j_call: TRBJ2-1; d_call: .; cdr3_nt: TGTGCCATCAGTGACCGGACGGAGAATGAGCAGTTCTTC; cdr3_aa: CAISDRTENEQFF
clone_size: few; v_call: TRBV12-3/TRBV12-4; j_call: TRBJ1-1; d_call: TRBD1; cdr3_nt: TGTGCCAGCAGTCCGCGGGACAGGGAAGGGACCACTGAAGCTTTCTTT; cdr3_aa: CASSPRDREGTTEAFF
clone_size: few; v_call: TRBV4-3; j_call: TRBJ2-2; d_call: TRBD1; cdr3_nt: TGCGCCAGCAGCCATCAGACAGGGATGCCCGGGGAGCTGTTTTTT; cdr3_aa: CASSHQTGMPGELFF
clone_size: many; v_call: TRBV12-3/TRBV12-4; j_call: TRBJ2-7; d_call: .; cdr3_nt: TGTGCCAGCAGTTTAAGCCTCTCCTACGAGCAGTACTTC; cdr3_aa: CASSLSLSYEQYF
clone_size: .; v_call: TRBV12-3/TRBV12-4; j_call: TRBJ1-6; d_call: TRBD1; cdr3_nt: TGTGCCAGCAGGGGGGGACAGTATTTGAATTCACCCCTCCACTTT; cdr3_aa: CASRGGQYLNSPLHF
clone_size: many; v_call: TRBV2; j_call: TRBJ1-6; d_call: .; cdr3_nt: TGTGCCAGCATTGGGGGGAATTCACCCCTCCACTTT; cdr3_aa: CASIGGNSPLHF
clone_size: .; v_call: TRBV20-1; j_call: TRBJ1-5; d_call: TRBD1; cdr3_nt: TGCAGTGCTGAATACCGGGACAGGCTTGATCAGCCCCAGCATTTT; cdr3_aa: CSAEYRDRLDQPQHF
clone_size: .; v_call: TRBV7-8; j_call: TRBJ2-1; d_call: .; cdr3_nt: TGTGCCAGCAGCGGCCGGTGGGACAATGAGCAGTTCTTC; cdr3_aa: CASSGRWDNEQFF
clone_size: few; v_call: TRBV29-1; j_call: TRBJ2-7; d_call: TRBD1; cdr3_nt: TGCAGCGTGGCGACAGGGGGCGCGTACGAGCAGTACTTC; cdr3_aa: CSVATGGAYEQYF
clone_size: .; v_call: TRBV7-2; j_call: TRBJ1-3; d_call: .; cdr3_nt: TGTGCCAGCAGCTTGCGTACAGGGCCTGGAAACACCATATATTTT; cdr3_aa: CASSLRTGPGNTIYF
clone_size: .; v_call: TRBV28; j_call: TRBJ1-5; d_call: .; cdr3_nt: TGTGCCAGCAGTTGGACGGTTAGCAATCAGCCCCAGCATTTT; cdr3_aa: CASSWTVSNQPQHF
clone_size: .; v_call: TRBV27; j_call: TRBJ1-4; d_call: TRBD1; cdr3_nt: TGTGCCAGCCTGAAGACAGGGGGAACTAATGAAAAACTGTTTTTT; cdr3_aa: CASLKTGGTNEKLFF
clone_size: .; v_call: TRBV18; j_call: TRBJ1-1; d_call: .; cdr3_nt: TGTGCCAGCTCATCATTGACACTGTATCGAACTGAAGCTTTCTTT; cdr3_aa: CASSSLTLYRTEAFF
clone_size: few; v_call: TRBV7-2; j_call: TRBJ1-1; d_call: .; cdr3_nt: TGTGCCAGCAGCTATCGACGGGGGTACACTGAAGCTTTCTTT; cdr3_aa: CASSYRRGYTEAFF
clone_size: few; v_call: TRBV4-3; j_call: TRBJ1-2; d_call: .; cdr3_nt: TGCGCCAGCAGCCAAGATGGGGCTACCTATGGCTACACCTTC; cdr3_aa: CASSQDGATYGYTF
clone_size: .; v_call: TRBV6-5; j_call: TRBJ2-5; d_call: TRBD2; cdr3_nt: TGTGCCAGCAGTTATGGCGGGGGAAGAGAGACCCAGTACTTC; cdr3_aa: CASSYGGGRETQYF
clone_size: .; v_call: TRBV5-5; j_call: TRBJ2-3; d_call: TRBD1; cdr3_nt: TGTGCCAGCAGCCCCACCGGACAGGGGTTCACAGATACGCAGTATTTT; cdr3_aa: CASSPTGQGFTDTQYF
clone_size: few; v_call: TRBV6-1; j_call: TRBJ1-5; d_call: TRBD1; cdr3_nt: TGTGCCAGCAGTACCCGCCCCCTGGACAGGGTCAATCAGCCCCAGCATTTT; cdr3_aa: CASSTRPLDRVNQPQHF
clone_size: .; v_call: TRBV7-2; j_call: TRBJ1-5; d_call: .; cdr3_nt: TGTGCCAGCAGTCCCTTTCGGACAGTTCGGGGCCCCAATCAGCCCCAGCATTTT; cdr3_aa: CASSPFRTVRGPNQPQHF
clone_size: many; v_call: TRBV28; j_call: TRBJ1-5; d_call: .; cdr3_nt: TGTGCCAGCAGCTCCACGGACATTACAAATCAGCCCCAGCATTTT; cdr3_aa: CASSSTDITNQPQHF
clone_size: .; v_call: TRBV20-1; j_call: TRBJ2-7; d_call: TRBD1; cdr3_nt: TGCAGTGCCCGGGACAGGGTCTCCTACGAGCAGTACTTC; cdr3_aa: CSARDRVSYEQYF
clone_size: few; v_call: TRBV9; j_call: TRBJ2-2; d_call: .; cdr3_nt: TGTGCCAGCCACTTTGACACCGGGGAGCTGTTTTTT; cdr3_aa: CASHFDTGELFF
clone_size: .; v_call: TRBV15; j_call: TRBJ2-5; d_call: .; cdr3_nt: TGTGCCACCAGCAGACTTGAAGAGACCCAGTACTTC; cdr3_aa: CATSRLEETQYF
clone_size: few; v_call: TRBV4-3; j_call: TRBJ1-1; d_call: TRBD1; cdr3_nt: TGCGCCAGCAGCCAAGTAACTGGACAGGGACAAGCTTTCTTT; cdr3_aa: CASSQVTGQGQAFF
clone_size: .; v_call: TRBV3-1; j_call: TRBJ1-5; d_call: .; cdr3_nt: TGTGCCAGCAGCCAAATGGGACTTCAAAATCAGCCCCAGCATTTT; cdr3_aa: CASSQMGLQNQPQHF
clone_size: .; v_call: TRBV6-4; j_call: TRBJ1-5; d_call: .; cdr3_nt: TGTGCCAGCAACAATAGCAATCAGCCCCAGCATTTT; cdr3_aa: CASNNSNQPQHF
clone_size: .; v_call: TRBV9; j_call: TRBJ1-1; d_call: TRBD1; cdr3_nt: TGTGCCACCGGGACAGGGGCAAACACTGAAGCTTTCTTT; cdr3_aa: CATGTGANTEAFF
clone_size: .; v_call: TRBV7-3; j_call: TRBJ2-1; d_call: TRBD2; cdr3_nt: TGTGCCAGCAGCTTATCGGGACTAGCGGGGGTTCAGCAGTTCTTC; cdr3_aa: CASSLSGLAGVQQFF
clone_size: .; v_call: TRBV2; j_call: TRBJ2-1; d_call: .; cdr3_nt: TGTGCCAGCAGTGAAGCGAGGGGTGCCGAGCAGTTCTTC; cdr3_aa: CASSEARGAEQFF
clone_size: .; v_call: TRBV6-5; j_call: TRBJ2-5; d_call: .; cdr3_nt: TGTGCCAGCAGGAGGAGTTGGCAAGAGACCCAGTACTTC; cdr3_aa: CASRRSWQETQYF
clone_size: few; v_call: TRBV9; j_call: TRBJ1-2; d_call: .; cdr3_nt: TGTGCCAGCAGCGTAGTGGAAGACCCTTCTAACTATGGCTACACCTTC; cdr3_aa: CASSVVEDPSNYGYTF
clone_size: .; v_call: TRBV7-2; j_call: TRBJ1-1; d_call: .; cdr3_nt: TGTGCCAGCAGCCCCCGGGGGGGTGTGGGTGCTTTCTTT; cdr3_aa: CASSPRGGVGAFF